The sample holds a few counts of the clone carrying this TCR beta chain. Its antigen remains unknown. Use of 60 Vbeta and 13 Jbeta primers characterized the PCR. Clones were read by immunoSEQ multiplex PCR, and TCRdb kept only the in-frame ones, dropping some. The table has 90,000 to 100,000 clones, nearly 70% seen once. At the time of sampling, donors were nominally healthy, though unrecorded immune exposures were likely. The data were taken from a study of cytomegalovirus exposure and HLA in healthy donors. Study results and caveats: 16,951 TCR beta sequences were associated with HLA alleles at 0.05 false discovery rate in a later analysis.

The CDR3 is made up of 16 amino acids. The V end lost 4 bases, the J end lost 10 bases, and 26 bases lay between the germline ends. From germline, CDR1 is SGHNT and CDR2 YYREEE (reference sequence). What was sequenced was PBMCs. The clonotype originates from a man aged 45-65 years in good health and CMV-seronegative. The chain joins TRBV5-4 to TRBJ2-5; D possibly corresponds to TRBD1 (6 bases). The DNA for the CDR3 is TGTGCCAGCAGCCCGGGACGGCAGGCCCAGGGGTGGGGCCAGTACTTC. Amino acids: CASSPGRQAQGWGQYF.